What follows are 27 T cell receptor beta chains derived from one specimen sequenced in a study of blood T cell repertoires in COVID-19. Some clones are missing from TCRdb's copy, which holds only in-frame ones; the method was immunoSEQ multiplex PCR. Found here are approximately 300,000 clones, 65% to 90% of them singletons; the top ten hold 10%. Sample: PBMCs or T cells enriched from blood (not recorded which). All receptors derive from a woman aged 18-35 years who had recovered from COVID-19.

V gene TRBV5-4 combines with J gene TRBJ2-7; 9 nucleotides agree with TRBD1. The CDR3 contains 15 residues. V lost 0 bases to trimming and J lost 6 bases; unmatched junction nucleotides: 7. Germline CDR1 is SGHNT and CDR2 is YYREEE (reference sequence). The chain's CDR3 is CASSLDGTGPFEQYF. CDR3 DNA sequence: TGTGCCAGCAGCTTGGACGGGACAGGGCCATTCGAGCAGTACTTC.

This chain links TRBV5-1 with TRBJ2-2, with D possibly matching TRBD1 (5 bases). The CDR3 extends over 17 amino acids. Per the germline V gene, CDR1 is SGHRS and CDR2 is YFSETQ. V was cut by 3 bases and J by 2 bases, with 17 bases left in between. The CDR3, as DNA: TGCGCCAGCAGCTCGCTGACAGACTCATTAAACACCGGGGAGCTGTTTTTT. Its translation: CASSSLTDSLNTGELFF.

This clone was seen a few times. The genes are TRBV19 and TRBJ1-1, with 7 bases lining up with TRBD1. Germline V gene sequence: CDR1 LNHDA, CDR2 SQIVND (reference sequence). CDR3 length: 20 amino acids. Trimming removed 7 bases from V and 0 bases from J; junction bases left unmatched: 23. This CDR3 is CASTPDHRTGKAGMNTEAFF. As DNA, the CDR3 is TGTGCCAGTACCCCAGACCACAGGACAGGCAAAGCCGGGATGAACACTGAAGCTTTCTTT.

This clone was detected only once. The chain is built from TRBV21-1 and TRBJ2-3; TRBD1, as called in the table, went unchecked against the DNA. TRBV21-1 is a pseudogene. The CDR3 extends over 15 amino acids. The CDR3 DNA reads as TGTGCCAGCAGCGCGGGACAGGTACCATCAGATACGCAGTATTTT. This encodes CASSAGQVPSDTQYF.

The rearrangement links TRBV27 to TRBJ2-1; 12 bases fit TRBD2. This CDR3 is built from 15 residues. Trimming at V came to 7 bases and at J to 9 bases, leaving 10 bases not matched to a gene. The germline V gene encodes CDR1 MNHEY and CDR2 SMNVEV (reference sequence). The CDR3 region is CASTPTSGSYREQFF. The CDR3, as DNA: TGTGCCAGCACCCCGACTAGCGGGAGTTATCGTGAGCAGTTCTTC.

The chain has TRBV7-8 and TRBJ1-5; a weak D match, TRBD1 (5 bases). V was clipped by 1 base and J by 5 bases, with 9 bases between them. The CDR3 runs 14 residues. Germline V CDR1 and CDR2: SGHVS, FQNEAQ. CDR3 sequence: CASSLDRNHQPQHF. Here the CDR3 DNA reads TGTGCCAGCAGCTTAGACAGGAACCATCAGCCCCAGCATTTT.

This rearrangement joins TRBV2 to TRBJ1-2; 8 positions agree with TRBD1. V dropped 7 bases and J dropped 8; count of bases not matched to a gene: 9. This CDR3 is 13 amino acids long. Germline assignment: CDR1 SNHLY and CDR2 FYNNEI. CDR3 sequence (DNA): TGTGCCAGCACGGCAGGGGGCCACGGGGGCTACACCTTC. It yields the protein CASTAGGHGGYTF.

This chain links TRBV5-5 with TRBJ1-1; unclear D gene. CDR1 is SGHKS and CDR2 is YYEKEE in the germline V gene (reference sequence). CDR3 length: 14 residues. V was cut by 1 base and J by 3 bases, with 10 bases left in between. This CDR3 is CASSLTLADTEAFF. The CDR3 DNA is TGTGCCAGCAGCTTGACCCTGGCGGACACTGAAGCTTTCTTT.

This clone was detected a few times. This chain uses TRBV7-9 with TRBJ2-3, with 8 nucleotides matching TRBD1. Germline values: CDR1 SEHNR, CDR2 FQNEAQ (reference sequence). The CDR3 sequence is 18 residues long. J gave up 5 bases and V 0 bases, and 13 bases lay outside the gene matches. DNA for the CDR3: TGTGCCAGCAGCTTAGCGTCCAGGGGGCGCTTACAGGGAGATACGCAGTATTTT. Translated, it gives CASSLASRGRLQGDTQYF.

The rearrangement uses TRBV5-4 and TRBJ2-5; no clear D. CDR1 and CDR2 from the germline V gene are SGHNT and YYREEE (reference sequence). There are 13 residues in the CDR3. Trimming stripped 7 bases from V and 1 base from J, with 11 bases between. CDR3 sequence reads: CASGHRVQETQYF. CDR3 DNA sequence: TGTGCCAGCGGGCACAGAGTCCAAGAGACCCAGTACTTC.

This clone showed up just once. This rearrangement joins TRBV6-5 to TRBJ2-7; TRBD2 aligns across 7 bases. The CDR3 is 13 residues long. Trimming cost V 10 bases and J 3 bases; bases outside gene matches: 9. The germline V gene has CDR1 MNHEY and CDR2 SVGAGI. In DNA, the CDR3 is TGTGCCACCGGGCCTAGCGGAAACTACGAGCAGTACTTC. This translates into CATGPSGNYEQYF.

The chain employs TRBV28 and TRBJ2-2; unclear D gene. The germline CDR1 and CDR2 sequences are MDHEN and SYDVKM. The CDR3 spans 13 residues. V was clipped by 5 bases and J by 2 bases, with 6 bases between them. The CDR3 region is CASSLGNTGELFF. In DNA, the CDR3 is TGTGCCAGCAGTCTAGGAAACACCGGGGAGCTGTTTTTT.

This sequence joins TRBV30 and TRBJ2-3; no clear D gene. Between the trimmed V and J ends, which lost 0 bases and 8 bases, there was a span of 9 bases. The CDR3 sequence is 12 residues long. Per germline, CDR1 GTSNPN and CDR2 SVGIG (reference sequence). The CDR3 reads CAWSVRRGTQYF. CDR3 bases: TGTGCCTGGAGTGTCCGGCGAGGTACGCAGTATTTT.

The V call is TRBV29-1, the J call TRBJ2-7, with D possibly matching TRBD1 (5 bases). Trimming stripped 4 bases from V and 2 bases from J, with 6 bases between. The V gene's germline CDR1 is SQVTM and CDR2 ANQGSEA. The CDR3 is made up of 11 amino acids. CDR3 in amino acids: CSVVRAYEQYF. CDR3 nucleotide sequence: TGCAGCGTTGTCAGGGCCTACGAGCAGTACTTC.

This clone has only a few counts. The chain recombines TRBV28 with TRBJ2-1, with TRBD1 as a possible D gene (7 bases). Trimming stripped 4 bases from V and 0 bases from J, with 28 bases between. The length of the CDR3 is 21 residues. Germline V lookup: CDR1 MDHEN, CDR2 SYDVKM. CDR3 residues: CASSSRQGGDSLSSSYNEQFF. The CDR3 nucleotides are TGTGCCAGCAGTTCCCGTCAGGGGGGAGATTCCCTTAGTAGCTCCTACAATGAGCAGTTCTTC. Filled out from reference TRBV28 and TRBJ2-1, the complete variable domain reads DVKVTQSSRYLVKRTGEKVFLECVQDMDHENMFWYRQDPGLGLRLIYFSYDVKMKEKGDIPEGYSVSREKKERFSLILESASTNQTSMYLCASSSRQGGDSLSSSYNEQFFGPGTRLTVL.

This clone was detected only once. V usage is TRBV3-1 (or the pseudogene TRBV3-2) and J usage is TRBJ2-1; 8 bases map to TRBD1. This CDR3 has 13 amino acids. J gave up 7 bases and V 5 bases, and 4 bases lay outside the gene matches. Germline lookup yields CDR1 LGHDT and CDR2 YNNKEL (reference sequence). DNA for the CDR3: TGTGCCAGCAGCGGACAGGGATATAATGAGCAGTTCTTC. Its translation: CASSGQGYNEQFF.

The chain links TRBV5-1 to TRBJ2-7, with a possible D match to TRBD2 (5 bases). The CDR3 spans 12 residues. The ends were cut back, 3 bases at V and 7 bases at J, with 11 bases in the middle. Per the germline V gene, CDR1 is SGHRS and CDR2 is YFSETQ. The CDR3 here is CASSSLRGEQYF. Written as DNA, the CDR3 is TGCGCCAGCAGCTCGCTCCGGGGAGAGCAGTACTTC. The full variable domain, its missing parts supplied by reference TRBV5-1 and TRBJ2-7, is KAGVTQTPRYLIKTRGQQVTLSCSPISGHRSVSWYQQTPGQGLQFLFEYFSETQRNKGNFPGRFSGRQFSNSRSEMNVSTLELGDSALYLCASSSLRGEQYFGPGTRLTVT.

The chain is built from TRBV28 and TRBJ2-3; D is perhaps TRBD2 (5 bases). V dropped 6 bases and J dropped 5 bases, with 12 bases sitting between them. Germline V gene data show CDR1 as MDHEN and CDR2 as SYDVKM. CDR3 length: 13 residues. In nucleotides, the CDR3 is TGTGCCAGCAGAATGGGCGGGCAAGATACGCAGTATTTT. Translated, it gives CASRMGGQDTQYF.

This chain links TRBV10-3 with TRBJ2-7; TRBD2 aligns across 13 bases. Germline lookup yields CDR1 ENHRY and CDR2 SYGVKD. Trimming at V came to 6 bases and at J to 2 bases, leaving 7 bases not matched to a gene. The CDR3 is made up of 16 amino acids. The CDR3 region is CAISLTSGRHTYEQYF. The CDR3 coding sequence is TGTGCCATCAGCCTGACTAGCGGGAGGCATACCTACGAGCAGTACTTC.

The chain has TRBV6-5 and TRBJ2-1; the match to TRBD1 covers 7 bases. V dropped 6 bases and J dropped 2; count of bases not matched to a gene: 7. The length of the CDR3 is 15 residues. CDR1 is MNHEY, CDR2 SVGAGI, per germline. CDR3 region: CASSPGTATYNEQFF. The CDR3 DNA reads TGTGCCAGCAGCCCCGGGACAGCAACCTACAATGAGCAGTTCTTC.

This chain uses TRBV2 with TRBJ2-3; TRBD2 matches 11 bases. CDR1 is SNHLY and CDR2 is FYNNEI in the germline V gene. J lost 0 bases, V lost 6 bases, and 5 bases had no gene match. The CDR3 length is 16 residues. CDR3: CASRRLAGTSTDTQYF. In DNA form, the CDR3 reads TGTGCCAGCAGGCGACTAGCGGGGACTAGCACAGATACGCAGTATTTT.

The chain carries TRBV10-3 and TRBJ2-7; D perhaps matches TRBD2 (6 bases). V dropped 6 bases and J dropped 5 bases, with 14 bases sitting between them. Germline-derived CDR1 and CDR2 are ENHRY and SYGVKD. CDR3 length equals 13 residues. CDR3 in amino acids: CAIRRDPSDEQYF. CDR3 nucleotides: TGTGCCATCAGGCGGGACCCCAGCGACGAGCAGTACTTC.

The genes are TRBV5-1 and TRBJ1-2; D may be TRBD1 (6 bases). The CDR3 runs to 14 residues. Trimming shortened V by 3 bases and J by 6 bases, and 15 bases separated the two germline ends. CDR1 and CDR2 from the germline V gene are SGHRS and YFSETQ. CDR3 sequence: CASSWAGTRDGYTF. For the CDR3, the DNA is TGCGCCAGCAGCTGGGCCGGGACACGGGATGGCTACACCTTC.

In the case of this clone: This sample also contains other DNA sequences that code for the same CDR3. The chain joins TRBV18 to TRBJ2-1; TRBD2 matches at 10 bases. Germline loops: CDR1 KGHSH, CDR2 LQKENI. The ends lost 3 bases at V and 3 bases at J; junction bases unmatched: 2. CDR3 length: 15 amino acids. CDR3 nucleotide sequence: TGTGCCAGCTCACCCCCTAGCGGGGGCTACAATGAGCAGTTCTTC. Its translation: CASSPPSGGYNEQFF.

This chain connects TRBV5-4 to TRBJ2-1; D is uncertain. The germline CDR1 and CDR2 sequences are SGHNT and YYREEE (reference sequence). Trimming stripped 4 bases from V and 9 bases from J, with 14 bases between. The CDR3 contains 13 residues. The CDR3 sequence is CASSLPGRPEQFF. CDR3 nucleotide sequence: TGTGCCAGCAGCCTCCCCGGTCGCCCTGAGCAGTTCTTC.

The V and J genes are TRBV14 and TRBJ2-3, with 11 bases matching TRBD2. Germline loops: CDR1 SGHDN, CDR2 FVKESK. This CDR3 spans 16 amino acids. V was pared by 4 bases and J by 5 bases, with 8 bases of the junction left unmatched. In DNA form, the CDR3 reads TGTGCCAGCAGCCCCCCGGGGACTAGCGGTAAAGATACGCAGTATTTT. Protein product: CASSPPGTSGKDTQYF.

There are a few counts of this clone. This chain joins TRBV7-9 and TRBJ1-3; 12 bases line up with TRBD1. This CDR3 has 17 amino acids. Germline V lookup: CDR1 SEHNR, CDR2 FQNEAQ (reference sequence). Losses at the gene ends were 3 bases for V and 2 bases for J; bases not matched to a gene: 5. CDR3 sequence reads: CASSLGQGAWTGNTIYF. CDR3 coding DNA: TGTGCCAGCAGCTTGGGACAGGGGGCATGGACTGGAAACACCATATATTTT.